Listed below are T cell receptor beta chains from one sample, sequenced in a study of cytomegalovirus exposure and HLA in healthy donors. The data were produced by immunoSEQ multiplex PCR, yet TCRdb's version contains in-frame clones alone and is incomplete. The table lists some 100,000 clones, about 75% of them singletons. The sample taken for sequencing was PBMCs. The receptors originated from a woman between 35 and 50 years old in good health and CMV-seropositive. CDR3s include the opening cysteine and the closing phenylalanine or tryptophan. D genes are given only for firm matches. Rows may omit the clone size; those that give it use once, few, many or a size class.

d_gene,v_gene,abundance,j_gene,CDR3nt,CDR3aa
-,TRBV7-9,-,TRBJ2-3,TGTGCCAGCAGCTTAGGATACCTAGTTAGCACAGATACGCAGTATTTT,CASSLGYLVSTDTQYF
-,TRBV6-6,few,TRBJ1-2,TGTGCCAGCAGATACGAAACAGGTGGCTACACCTTC,CASRYETGGYTF
TRBD1,TRBV10-3,-,TRBJ2-2,TGTGCCATCAGAGGGGTTGACAGGGGATTGTTTTTT,CAIRGVDRGLFF
-,TRBV2,-,TRBJ1-1,TGTGCCAGCAGTCTCCGGGAGAGGAGCACTGAAGCTTTCTTT,CASSLRERSTEAFF
TRBD1,TRBV6-1,-,TRBJ1-5,TGTGCCAGCAGTGAAAGGGGGCAGGGCCATCAGCCCCAGCATTTT,CASSERGQGHQPQHF
TRBD1,TRBV28,-,TRBJ1-2,TGTGCCAGCAGTCCGGACAGGGTTGGCTATGGCTACACCTTC,CASSPDRVGYGYTF
-,TRBV7-2,few,TRBJ1-1,TGTGCCAGCAGCTTATTGACAGGCCTGAACACTGAAGCTTTCTTT,CASSLLTGLNTEAFF
TRBD1,TRBV30,-,TRBJ2-5,TGTGCCTGGAGTGGCTTCGGGGGCAGGGGGCGCGGGACCCAGTACTTC,CAWSGFGGRGRGTQYF
TRBD1,TRBV6-5,-,TRBJ1-2,TGTGCCAGCAGACCTACAGGGGGCAATGGCTACACCTTC,CASRPTGGNGYTF
TRBD1,TRBV19,-,TRBJ1-1,TGTGCCAGTAGTGCCGGACAGGGGAGATCAGCTCGGGCTTTCTTT,CASSAGQGRSARAFF
-,TRBV15,few,TRBJ1-2,TGTGCCACCAGCAGAGATCGAACAGGCAGATATGGCTACACCTTC,CATSRDRTGRYGYTF
TRBD2,TRBV30,-,TRBJ2-7,TGTGCCTGGAGTCGGCCGGGACTAAGGGTCTACGAGCAGTACTTC,CAWSRPGLRVYEQYF
-,TRBV6-5,-,TRBJ2-7,TGTGCCAGCAGTTACGGTAGGGGGGGCCTAGGGTACGAGCAGTACTTC,CASSYGRGGLGYEQYF
-,TRBV5-5,-,TRBJ2-2,TGTGCCAGCAGGATAACAGGGATTCGGACCGGGGAGCTGTTTTTT,CASRITGIRTGELFF
-,TRBV4-1,few,TRBJ2-4,TGCGCCAGCAGCCAAGAAGTGAGAAAAAACATTCAGTACTTC,CASSQEVRKNIQYF
-,TRBV7-2,-,TRBJ2-3,TGTGCCAGCAGCTTAATAGCGTCGGTTTCGGATACGCAGTATTTT,CASSLIASVSDTQYF
-,TRBV13,few,TRBJ2-7,TGTGCCAGCAGCCCTACCCCGGACACCTACGAGCAGTACTTC,CASSPTPDTYEQYF
-,TRBV27,-,TRBJ2-7,TGTGCCAGCAGTTTGAATCTTGGGGGGAAGGCCTACGAGCAGTACTTC,CASSLNLGGKAYEQYF
-,TRBV2,-,TRBJ2-3,TGTGCCAGCAGTGGGTTAGCGGCAGATACGCAGTATTTT,CASSGLAADTQYF
TRBD1,TRBV5-1,-,TRBJ2-2,TGCGCCAGCAGCGAGACAGGGGGCGTTAACACCGGGGAGCTGTTTTTT,CASSETGGVNTGELFF
-,TRBV11-2,-,TRBJ1-6,TGTGCCAGCAGGCAACCCGGGGGGGATAATTCACCCCTCCACTTT,CASRQPGGDNSPLHF
-,TRBV4-2,-,TRBJ2-6,TGTGCCAGCAGGGCTACAGGGCCTGGGGCCAACGTCCTGACTTTC,CASRATGPGANVLTF
TRBD2,TRBV30,-,TRBJ2-7,TGTGCCTGGAGTCGTGGAGCTAGCGGGGGTCAGCAGTACTTC,CAWSRGASGGQQYF
-,TRBV7-9,-,TRBJ2-2,TGTGCCAGCAGCTTTATCTGGAGCGCGGAGCTGTTTTTT,CASSFIWSAELFF
-,TRBV29-1,-,TRBJ2-3,TGCAGCGTTGGGGAGTTGGATACGCAGTATTTT,CSVGELDTQYF
TRBD1,TRBV6-1,-,TRBJ1-4,TGTGCCAGTAACCGGGACAGGGATGAAAAACTGTTTTTT,CASNRDRDEKLFF
-,TRBV13,-,TRBJ2-5,TGTGCCAGCAGCCTCGCCAGCGGAGTACAAGAGACCCAGTACTTC,CASSLASGVQETQYF
-,TRBV4-1,-,TRBJ1-4,TGCGCCAGCAGCCAGACGTGGGCAAGGATTAATGAAAAACTGTTTTTT,CASSQTWARINEKLFF
-,TRBV7-9,-,TRBJ1-2,TGTGCCAGCGTACCCTATGAGGGGGGGGCCTATGGCTACACCTTC,CASVPYEGGAYGYTF
TRBD1,TRBV19,once,TRBJ2-5,TGTGCCAGTAGTACATCTCGGGACAGCCATCCACACTTC,CASSTSRDSHPHF
-,TRBV14,-,TRBJ1-2,TGTGCCAGCAGCCAAGATTTAGACCCCTCCAGCGACTACACCTTC,CASSQDLDPSSDYTF